This T cell receptor (beta chain) was documented in a study of Tregs in tolerant kidney transplant recipients. Per germline, CDR1 SGHNT and CDR2 YENEEA. This CDR3 is built from 13 residues. Trimming took 4 bases from V and 5 from J; bases not matched to a gene: 4. The method was immunoSEQ multiplex PCR; TCRdb's version includes in-frame clones alone and lacks a portion of them. Seen here are 50,000 to 85,000 clones, more than 90% observed once, and the top ten hold over 9.5%. This sequence originates from a human donor who received a combined kidney and bone marrow transplant. The sample consisted of CD8+ T cells from blood, taken before the transplant. The chain joins TRBV11-3 to TRBJ2-5; 7 bases align to TRBD2. CDR3 sequence: CASSSQGGETQYF. The CDR3 DNA follows: TGTGCCAGCAGCTCTCAGGGAGGGGAGACCCAGTACTTC.